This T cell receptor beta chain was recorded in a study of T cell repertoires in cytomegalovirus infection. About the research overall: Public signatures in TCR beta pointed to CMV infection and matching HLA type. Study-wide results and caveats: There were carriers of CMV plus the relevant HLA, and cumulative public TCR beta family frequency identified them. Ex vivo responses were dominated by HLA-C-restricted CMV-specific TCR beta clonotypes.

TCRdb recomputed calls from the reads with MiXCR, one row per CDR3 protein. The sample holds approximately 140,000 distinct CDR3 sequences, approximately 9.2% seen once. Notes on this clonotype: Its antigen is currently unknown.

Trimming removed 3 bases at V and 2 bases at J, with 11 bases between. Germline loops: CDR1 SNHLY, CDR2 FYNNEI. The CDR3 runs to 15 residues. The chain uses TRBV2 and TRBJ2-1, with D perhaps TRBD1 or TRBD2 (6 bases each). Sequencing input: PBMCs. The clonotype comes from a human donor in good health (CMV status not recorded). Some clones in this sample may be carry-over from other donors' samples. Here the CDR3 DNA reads TGTGCCAGCAGTGAGAGGGGGGTACCCTACAATGAGCAGTTCTTC. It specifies CASSERGVPYNEQFF.